A single sample is the source of the 26 T cell receptor beta chains below, sequenced in a study of blood T cell repertoires in COVID-19. Measured with immunoSEQ multiplex PCR; TCRdb has only the in-frame clones, and not every one. The sample records approximately 240,000 clones, under 95% being singletons. Sequenced sample: PBMCs or T cells enriched from blood (not recorded which). All receptors derive from a young woman who had recovered from COVID-19.

The chain uses TRBV5-4 and TRBJ1-1; the D gene is possibly TRBD1 (5 bases). The ends were cut back, 4 bases at V and 1 base at J, with 17 bases in the middle. From germline, CDR1 is SGHNT and CDR2 YYREEE (reference sequence). This CDR3 is 16 amino acids long. The CDR3 DNA is TGTGCCAGCAGCAATAATGGACAATTCTCGAACACTGAAGCTTTCTTT. Protein sequence: CASSNNGQFSNTEAFF.

The V call is TRBV19, the J call TRBJ2-5; 11 nucleotides match TRBD2. With 6 bases clipped from V and 4 bases from J, the junction kept 4 bases outside the gene matches. This CDR3 spans 14 amino acids. Germline CDR1 is LNHDA and CDR2 is SQIVND (reference sequence). The CDR3 protein is CASRETSGGETQYF. DNA for the CDR3: TGTGCCAGTAGGGAAACTAGCGGGGGAGAGACCCAGTACTTC.

The chain recombines TRBV4-1 with TRBJ1-6; 8 bases match TRBD1. V gave up 5 bases and J gave up 7 bases; unmatched junction bases: 4. The length of the CDR3 is 14 residues. Germline CDR1 reads MGHRA; CDR2 reads YSYEKL. CDR3 amino acids: CASSAGTGNSPLHF. DNA for the CDR3: TGCGCCAGCAGCGCCGGGACAGGCAATTCACCCCTCCACTTT.

The table lists this clone with a few counts. The chain is built from TRBV3-1 (or the pseudogene TRBV3-2) and TRBJ1-4; TRBD1 matches 7 bases. The CDR3 runs 16 residues. The V gene's germline CDR1 is LGHDT and CDR2 YNNKEL (reference sequence). J gave up 5 bases and V 1 base, and 7 bases lay outside the gene matches. The CDR3 DNA follows: TGTGCCAGCAGCCAAGCCCGGACAGGCTTCAATGAAAAACTGTTTTTT. This translates into CASSQARTGFNEKLFF.

The CDR3 protein is CASTLRQGSGETQYF. The DNA of the CDR3 is TGTGCCAGCACCCTTAGACAGGGGTCAGGGGAGACCCAGTACTTC. The chain recombines TRBV5-5 with TRBJ2-5; 8 nucleotides match TRBD1. The CDR3 extends over 15 amino acids. The V gene's germline CDR1 is SGHKS and CDR2 YYEKEE (reference sequence). Trimming at V came to 6 bases and at J to 5 bases, leaving 12 bases not matched to a gene. Drawing the rest from reference TRBV5-5 and TRBJ2-5, the complete variable domain is DAGVTQSPTHLIKTRGQQVTLRCSPISGHKSVSWYQQVLGQGPQFIFQYYEKEERGRGNFPDRFSARQFPNYSSELNVNALLLGDSALYLCASTLRQGSGETQYFGPGTRLLVL.

J is TRBJ2-7 and V is TRBV27; tentative D call: TRBD1 (5 bases). The V end was cut by 6 bases, the J end by 2 bases, with 11 bases between. This CDR3 region has 13 residues. Germline CDR1 reads MNHEY; CDR2 reads SMNVEV (reference sequence). CDR3 in amino acids: CASRGQTAYEQYF. The CDR3 DNA reads as TGTGCCAGCAGGGGGCAAACCGCCTACGAGCAGTACTTC.

As DNA, the CDR3 is TGTGCCAGCAGCCCTAGCGGGACACCGCTAATCACTGAAGCTTTCTTT. Protein: CASSPSGTPLITEAFF. The chain carries TRBV5-6 and TRBJ1-1; maybe TRBD1 (6 bases). The V gene lost 4 bases and the J gene lost 4 bases, with 20 bases spanning the gap. The CDR3 sequence is 16 residues long. Per germline, CDR1 SGHDT and CDR2 YYEEEE. Complete variable domain (other parts from reference TRBV5-6 and TRBJ1-1): DAGVTQSPTHLIKTRGQQVTLRCSPKSGHDTVSWYQQALGQGPQFIFQYYEEEERQRGNFPDRFSGHQFPNYSSELNVNALLLGDSALYLCASSPSGTPLITEAFFGQGTRLTVV.

The CDR3 DNA reads TGTGCCAGCTCACCTCGGGACAGGGTTGAAAAACTGTTTTTT. It codes for CASSPRDRVEKLFF. The V and J genes are TRBV18 and TRBJ1-4, with 9 bases lining up with TRBD1. The CDR3 length is 14 residues. Germline lookup yields CDR1 KGHSH and CDR2 LQKENI. With 3 bases clipped from V and 7 bases from J, the junction kept 3 bases outside the gene matches.

This clone was counted once. CDR3 nucleotide sequence: TGTGCCAGCAGTTACAAAGGACTAGCGCCTTACAATGAGCAGTTCTTC. Translating gives CASSYKGLAPYNEQFF. The genes are TRBV6-5 and TRBJ2-1, with 9 nucleotides matching TRBD2. Germline CDR1 MNHEY, CDR2 SVGAGI. V lost 2 bases and J lost 4; bases outside the gene matches: 6. CDR3 length equals 16 residues.

This chain links TRBV28 with TRBJ1-1, with D perhaps TRBD1 (6 bases). CDR1 and CDR2 from the germline V gene are MDHEN and SYDVKM. V was clipped by 5 bases and J by 1 base, with 11 bases between them. The CDR3 sequence is 14 residues long. The CDR3 region has the DNA TGTGCCAGCAGTCCACCAGGGGAGAACACTGAAGCTTTCTTT. Encoded protein: CASSPPGENTEAFF.

CDR3: CASSQGLGETQYF. The CDR3 DNA sequence: TGTGCCAGCAGCCAAGGACTAGGGGAGACCCAGTACTTC. V usage is TRBV3-1 (or the pseudogene TRBV3-2) and J usage is TRBJ2-5; weak D call: TRBD2 (6 bases). The CDR3 length is 13 residues. Germline V gene sequence: CDR1 LGHDT, CDR2 YNNKEL (reference sequence). Trimming pared 1 base from V and 5 bases from J, leaving 8 bases between.

This clone was recorded once. This chain uses TRBV6-5 with TRBJ1-2; D not resolved. Germline CDR1 is MNHEY and CDR2 is SVGAGI. There are 12 residues in the CDR3. Trimming shortened V by 7 bases and J by 2 bases, and 8 bases separated the two germline ends. The CDR3 DNA reads TGTGCCAGCACCCAGAGGAACTATGGCTACACCTTC. Encoded protein: CASTQRNYGYTF.

The V gene is TRBV4-1, the J gene TRBJ1-2, with a possible D match to TRBD1 (6 bases). The CDR3 has 11 residues. The V end lost 6 bases, the J end lost 7 bases, and 9 bases lay between the germline ends. Germline values: CDR1 MGHRA, CDR2 YSYEKL. The CDR3 reads CASSWGLGYTF. The DNA of the CDR3 is TGCGCCAGCAGTTGGGGGCTTGGCTACACCTTC.

CDR3 in amino acids: CASSQEGEAGGGNEQFF. The CDR3 bases are TGCGCCAGCAGCCAAGAAGGCGAAGCGGGGGGTGGCAATGAGCAGTTCTTC. This sequence joins TRBV4-3 and TRBJ2-1; the match to TRBD2 covers 9 bases. CDR3 length: 17 amino acids. Germline CDR1 is LGHNA and CDR2 is YSLEER. V was pared by 0 bases and J by 6 bases, with 9 bases of the junction left unmatched.

The chain uses TRBV7-2 and TRBJ2-1; TRBD2 matches 15 bases. This CDR3 region has 17 residues. The ends lost 5 bases at V and 8 bases at J; junction bases unmatched: 10. CDR1 SGHTA and CDR2 FQGNSA come from the germline V gene. The CDR3 reads CASSTGLAGGPFDEQFF. The CDR3 DNA follows: TGTGCCAGCAGCACCGGACTAGCGGGAGGGCCGTTCGATGAGCAGTTCTTC.

This chain joins TRBV7-2 and TRBJ2-1, with 8 bases fitting TRBD1. Trimming removed 2 bases from V and 6 bases from J; junction bases left unmatched: 9. Germline V gene data show CDR1 as SGHTA and CDR2 as FQGNSA. CDR3 length: 16 residues. In DNA form, the CDR3 reads TGTGCCAGCAGCTTACGGACAGGGAGTCTCACCAATGAGCAGTTCTTC. This sequence encodes CASSLRTGSLTNEQFF.

The chain carries TRBV28 and TRBJ2-7; 7 nucleotides match TRBD2. Trimming at V came to 6 bases and at J to 0 bases, leaving 2 bases not matched to a gene. The CDR3 totals 13 residues. Germline values: CDR1 MDHEN, CDR2 SYDVKM. The CDR3 loop is CASSRDYSYEQYF. CDR3 DNA: TGTGCCAGCAGCCGGGACTACTCCTACGAGCAGTACTTC.

This clone was detected once. This chain connects TRBV19 to TRBJ1-2, with D uncertain. The CDR3 consists of 14 residues. Trimming cost V 1 base and J 0 bases, with 6 bases left between them. CDR1 and CDR2 (germline): LNHDA, SQIVND (reference sequence). In DNA form, the CDR3 reads TGTGCCAGTAGTATAGGAGGATCTAACTATGGCTACACCTTC. Its protein product is CASSIGGSNYGYTF.

The genes are TRBV5-8 and TRBJ1-1, with TRBD1 matching over 7 bases. CDR1 is SGHTS and CDR2 is YDEGEE in the germline V gene. The V segment lost 2 bases and the J segment 0 bases; nucleotides outside the gene matches: 7. CDR3 length equals 16 residues. The chain's CDR3 is CASSLGGSFMNTEAFF. CDR3 nucleotide sequence: TGTGCCAGCAGCTTAGGGGGCTCCTTCATGAACACTGAAGCTTTCTTT.

The chain is built from TRBV25-1 and TRBJ2-5; tentatively, D is TRBD2 (6 bases). Per the germline V gene, CDR1 is MGHDK and CDR2 is SYGVNS. V lost 1 base and J lost 5, with 17 bases in between. The CDR3 totals 16 residues. In nucleotides, the CDR3 is TGTGCCAGCAGTGAATTGGGGACTGCTCTTGACGAGACCCAGTACTTC. Amino acid sequence: CASSELGTALDETQYF.

The V and J genes are TRBV19 and TRBJ1-1, with 7 bases matching TRBD1. Trimming cost V 7 bases and J 0 bases; bases outside gene matches: 8. Germline CDR1 LNHDA, CDR2 SQIVND (reference sequence). This CDR3 is 15 amino acids long. DNA of the CDR3: TGTGCCAGTATACGGGACAGAAGGATGAACACTGAAGCTTTCTTT. It encodes CASIRDRRMNTEAFF.

This clone was counted many times. The V gene is TRBV4-3, the J gene TRBJ1-2; 9 bases are a match to TRBD1. V trimming: 0 bases; J trimming: 8 bases; junction bases outside the gene matches: 7. Germline V lookup: CDR1 LGHNA, CDR2 YSLEER. CDR3 length equals 15 residues. The CDR3 DNA reads as TGCGCCAGCAGCCAAGAAAGGGGACAGGGTCAAGGCTACACCTTC. Translated: CASSQERGQGQGYTF.

This clone was found many times. The chain couples TRBV6-1 to TRBJ2-7; the D gene is possibly TRBD2 (6 bases). CDR1 MNHNS and CDR2 SASEGT come from the germline V gene. Trimming pared 1 base from V and 4 bases from J, leaving 14 bases between. The CDR3 runs to 15 residues. This CDR3 is CASSEEGSGAYEQYF. In DNA, the CDR3 is TGTGCCAGCAGTGAAGAGGGTAGCGGTGCATACGAGCAGTACTTC.

This chain uses TRBV5-4 with TRBJ2-3, with 10 bases that match TRBD1. V lost 1 base, J lost 4 bases, and 6 bases stayed unmatched. Germline CDR1 is SGHNT and CDR2 is YYREEE (reference sequence). This CDR3 contains 16 residues. The CDR3 loop is CASSLLGGQGSDTQYF. CDR3 DNA: TGTGCCAGCAGCTTGTTGGGGGGACAGGGGTCAGATACGCAGTATTTT.

CDR3 loop: CASSIWAGSTGELFF. The CDR3 DNA sequence: TGTGCCAGTAGTATATGGGCCGGGAGCACCGGGGAGCTGTTTTTT. The chain has TRBV19 and TRBJ2-2; perhaps TRBD2 as D (6 bases). V lost 2 bases and J lost 4, with 11 bases in between. Germline assignment: CDR1 LNHDA and CDR2 SQIVND (reference sequence). The length of the CDR3 is 15 residues.

This rearrangement joins TRBV28 to TRBJ1-2; D is uncertain. Trimming left V 4 bases short and J 8 bases short, with 26 bases between. Germline V gives CDR1 MDHEN, CDR2 SYDVKM. This CDR3 comprises 17 residues. As DNA, the CDR3 is TGTGCCAGCAGTTCACTATTTAACGCCAGAGGTCCCGACGGCTACACCTTC. Translating gives CASSSLFNARGPDGYTF.